The present TCR beta chain was sequenced within a study of shared clonotypes between healthy human individuals. Study as a whole: Every donor yielded three CD4 naive, three CD4 memory, two CD8 naive and one CD8 memory plate.

Using immunoSEQ multiplex PCR, the repertoire was profiled, and TCRdb retains in-frame clones only, with some absent. The profile shows about 1 million clones, about 80% of them singletons. As to this clone: The target antigen is unknown.

Overall study results and limits: When naive CD4 clonotypes were compared across a handful of donors, about 5% were shared.

With 1 base removed from V and 7 bases from J, the gap between germline ends came to 8 bases. The V gene's germline CDR1 is SGHDT and CDR2 YYEEEE. The CDR3 extends over 13 amino acids. The origin of this receptor is a man younger than 35 in good health. Sequencing was done on a sample of memory CD4+ T cells sorted from blood. Subset here: CD45RA-negative fraction. V usage is TRBV5-6 and J usage is TRBJ2-2; D unresolved. CDR3 sequence: CASSLNQIGELFF. In DNA form, the CDR3 reads TGTGCCAGCAGCTTGAACCAGATCGGGGAGCTGTTTTTT.